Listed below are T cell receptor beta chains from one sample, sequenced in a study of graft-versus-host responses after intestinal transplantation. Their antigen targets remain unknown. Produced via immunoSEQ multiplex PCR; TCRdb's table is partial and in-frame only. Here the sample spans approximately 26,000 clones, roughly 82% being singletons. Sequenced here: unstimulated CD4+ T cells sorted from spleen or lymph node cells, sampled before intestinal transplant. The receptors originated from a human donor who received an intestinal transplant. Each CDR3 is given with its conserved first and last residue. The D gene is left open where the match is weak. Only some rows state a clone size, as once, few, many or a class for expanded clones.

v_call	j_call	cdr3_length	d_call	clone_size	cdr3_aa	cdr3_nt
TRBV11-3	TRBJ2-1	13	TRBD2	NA	CASSLSGKNEQFF	TGTGCCAGCAGCTTAAGCGGGAAGAATGAGCAGTTCTTC
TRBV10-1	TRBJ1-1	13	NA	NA	CASTKGPSTEAFF	TGCGCCAGCACTAAAGGGCCAAGCACTGAAGCTTTCTTT
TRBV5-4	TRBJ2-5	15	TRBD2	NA	CASSLVGLAEETQYF	TGTGCCAGCAGCTTGGTAGGACTAGCGGAAGAGACCCAGTACTTC
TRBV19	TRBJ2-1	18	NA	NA	CASSISLVRTPTYGEQFF	TGTGCCAGTAGTATAAGTCTAGTCCGTACCCCCACATACGGTGAGCAGTTCTTC
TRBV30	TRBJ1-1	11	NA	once	CAWSSGGRAFF	TGTGCCTGGAGCTCGGGAGGGCGAGCTTTCTTT
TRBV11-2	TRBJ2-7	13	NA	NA	CASSFLRSYEQYF	TGTGCCAGCAGCTTCCTCAGGTCCTACGAGCAGTACTTC
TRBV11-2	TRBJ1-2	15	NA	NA	CASSLILGRHYGYTF	TGTGCCAGCAGCTTAATTTTGGGCAGACACTATGGCTACACCTTC
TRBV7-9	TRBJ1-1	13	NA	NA	CASRPLKGTEAFF	TGTGCCAGCAGGCCGTTAAAGGGAACTGAAGCTTTCTTT
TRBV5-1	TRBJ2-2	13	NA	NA	CASSSLNTGELFF	TGCGCCAGCAGCTCATTAAACACCGGGGAGCTGTTTTTT
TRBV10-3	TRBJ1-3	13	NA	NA	CAIGEYSGNTIYF	TGTGCCATCGGGGAATACTCTGGAAACACCATATATTTT
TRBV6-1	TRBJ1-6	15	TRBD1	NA	CASSLTGGEDSPLHF	TGTGCCAGCAGTTTGACAGGGGGCGAGGATTCACCCCTCCACTTT
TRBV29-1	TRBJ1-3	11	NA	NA	CSVEAGNTIYF	TGCAGCGTTGAAGCTGGAAACACCATATATTTT
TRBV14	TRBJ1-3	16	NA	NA	CASSQEWIGQGNTIYF	TGTGCCAGCAGCCAAGAGTGGATCGGACAGGGAAACACCATATATTTT
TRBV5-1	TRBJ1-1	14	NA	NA	CASSLAAGDGEAFF	TGCGCCAGCAGCTTGGCCGCAGGAGATGGTGAAGCTTTCTTT
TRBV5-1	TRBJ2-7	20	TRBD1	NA	CASSPLRRDRGGESGYEQYF	TGCGCCAGCAGCCCCCTTCGCCGGGACAGGGGCGGGGAGAGCGGGTACGAGCAGTACTTC
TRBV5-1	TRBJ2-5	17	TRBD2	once	CASSSRLAGGPGETQYF	TGCGCCAGCAGTTCACGACTAGCGGGAGGGCCCGGAGAGACCCAGTACTTC
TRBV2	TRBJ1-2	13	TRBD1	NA	CASRPTGGYGYTF	TGTGCCAGCAGGCCGACAGGGGGCTATGGCTACACCTTC
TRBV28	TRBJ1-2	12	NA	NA	CASSFSNYGYTF	TGTGCCAGCAGTTTTTCGAACTATGGCTACACCTTC
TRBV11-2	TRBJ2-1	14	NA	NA	CASSRYSSQGEQFF	TGTGCCAGCAGTCGGTACTCGTCGCAAGGGGAGCAGTTCTTC
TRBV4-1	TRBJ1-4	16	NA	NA	CASSQDLGAGNEKLFF	TGCGCCAGCAGCCAAGATCTGGGGGCGGGTAACGAAAAACTGTTTTTT
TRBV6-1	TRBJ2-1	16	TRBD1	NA	CASSARDRGLLNEQFF	TGTGCCAGCAGTGCTCGGGACAGGGGGCTTTTGAATGAGCAGTTCTTC
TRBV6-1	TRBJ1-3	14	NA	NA	CASSERSSGNTIYF	TGTGCCAGCAGTGAGAGGAGCTCTGGAAACACCATATATTTT
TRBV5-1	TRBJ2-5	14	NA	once	CASSLGQGIQTQYF	TGCGCCAGCAGCTTGGGGCAGGGTATACAGACCCAGTACTTC
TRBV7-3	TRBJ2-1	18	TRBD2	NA	CASSLNAWGSSGNNEQFF	TGTGCCAGCAGCTTAAATGCGTGGGGGTCTAGCGGCAACAATGAGCAGTTCTTC
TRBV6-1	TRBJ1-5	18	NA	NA	CASSDDGGRRSSNQPQHF	TGTGCCAGCAGTGATGACGGGGGGCGAAGATCCAGCAATCAGCCCCAGCATTTT
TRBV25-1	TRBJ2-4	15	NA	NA	CASSEEGTAKNIQYF	TGTGCCAGCAGTGAAGAGGGGACAGCCAAAAACATTCAGTACTTC
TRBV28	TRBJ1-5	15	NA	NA	CASRKTGGSNQPQHF	TGTGCCAGCAGAAAGACAGGAGGTAGCAATCAGCCCCAGCATTTT
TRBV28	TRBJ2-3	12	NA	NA	CASSSNRGTQYF	TGTGCCAGCAGTAGTAACCGGGGTACGCAGTATTTT
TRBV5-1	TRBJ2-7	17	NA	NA	CASSIGDGFPGTYEQYF	TGCGCCAGCAGCATTGGGGATGGTTTCCCAGGGACCTACGAGCAGTACTTC